This passage covers 10 T cell receptor beta chains from one sample sequenced in a study of shared clonotypes between healthy human individuals. The assay was immunoSEQ multiplex PCR, and TCRdb's table has in-frame clones only and misses some. Of some 2,000,000 clones in the sample, 90% to 97% were seen once. Sequences were obtained from naive CD4+ T cells sorted from blood. The subset was: CD45RA+ positively selected. Receptor source: a man aged 18 to 29 in good health.

The gene calls are TRBV30 and TRBJ2-3, with 8 bases fitting TRBD2. The germline gives CDR1 GTSNPN, CDR2 SVGIG (reference sequence). The CDR3 extends over 15 amino acids. V was pared by 5 bases and J by 1 base, with 8 bases of the junction left unmatched. Here the CDR3 DNA reads TGTGCCTGGGCCGGGGGGGCCCTGGGCACAGATACGCAGTATTTT. Translating it yields CAWAGGALGTDTQYF.

Note on this clone: The same CDR3 can be traced to other DNA sequences in this sample. V is TRBV5-1 and J is TRBJ2-3, with D tentatively TRBD2 (6 bases). The ends were cut back, 0 bases at V and 0 bases at J, with 8 bases in the middle. This CDR3 spans 15 amino acids. CDR1 and CDR2 from the germline V gene are SGHRS and YFSETQ. The CDR3 region is CASSLDGTSTDTQYF. DNA of the CDR3: TGCGCCAGCAGCTTGGACGGGACTAGCACAGATACGCAGTATTTT. The complete variable domain, with remaining parts taken from reference TRBV5-1 and TRBJ2-3, reads KAGVTQTPRYLIKTRGQQVTLSCSPISGHRSVSWYQQTPGQGLQFLFEYFSETQRNKGNFPGRFSGRQFSNSRSEMNVSTLELGDSALYLCASSLDGTSTDTQYFGPGTRLTVL.

The V and J genes are TRBV9 and TRBJ1-2; D gene ambiguous. This CDR3 spans 14 amino acids. Germline loops: CDR1 SGDLS, CDR2 YYNGEE. V was shortened by 4 bases and J by 6 bases, with 16 bases between the two germline ends. The CDR3 loop reads CASSPPRMMHGYTF. CDR3 nucleotides: TGTGCCAGCAGCCCTCCTCGAATGATGCATGGCTACACCTTC.

In regard to this clone: One junction end disagrees with the germline gene, perhaps due to a read error. V and J are TRBV19 and TRBJ2-5; possibly TRBD2 for D (6 bases). Germline CDR1 reads LNHDA; CDR2 reads SQIVND (reference sequence). The CDR3 is 12 residues long. As DNA, the CDR3 is TGTGCCAGTAGTAGGGGGTGGGACTCCCCGAACTTC. This encodes CASSRGWDSPNF.

This sequence joins TRBV9 and TRBJ2-7, with 16 bases aligning to TRBD2. V dropped 1 base and J dropped 2; count of bases not matched to a gene: 3. The length of the CDR3 is 17 residues. Germline values: CDR1 SGDLS, CDR2 YYNGEE. The chain's CDR3 is CASSVRGLAGGAYEQYF. The CDR3 region has the DNA TGTGCCAGCAGCGTACGGGGACTAGCGGGAGGGGCCTACGAGCAGTACTTC.

The chain uses TRBV6-6 and TRBJ2-3; 7 bases fit TRBD1. Germline loops: CDR1 MNHNY, CDR2 SVGAGI (reference sequence). The trim removed 5 bases at V and 3 bases at J, leaving 2 bases unmatched. The CDR3 runs 13 residues. This CDR3 is CASSKQGTDTQYF. CDR3 DNA: TGTGCCAGCAGTAAACAGGGGACAGATACGCAGTATTTT.

This chain joins TRBV10-1 and TRBJ1-5, with 7 bases identical to TRBD1. CDR3 length equals 15 residues. J was trimmed by 0 bases and V by 2 bases; bases with no gene match: 1. Germline V gives CDR1 WNHNN, CDR2 SYGVQD (reference sequence). The CDR3 nucleotides are TGCGCCAGCAGTGAGAGGACAGGTAGCAATCAGCCCCAGCATTTT. Translating it yields CASSERTGSNQPQHF.

The V gene is TRBV10-2, the J gene TRBJ2-1; 8 positions agree with TRBD1. The ends lost 3 bases at V and 3 bases at J; junction bases unmatched: 7. Germline V gene lookup returns CDR1 WSHSY and CDR2 SAAADI. CDR3 size: 16 residues. The CDR3 DNA reads as TGCGCCAGCAGTGAAGCGGCGACAGGGGTCTACAATGAGCAGTTCTTC. It codes for CASSEAATGVYNEQFF.

This sequence joins TRBV2 and TRBJ1-1, with 9 bases aligning to TRBD1. Germline V gene sequence: CDR1 SNHLY, CDR2 FYNNEI. With V trimmed by 7 bases and J by 5 bases, 8 bases remained unmatched. CDR3 length: 14 residues. In nucleotides, the CDR3 is TGTGCCAGCAAATTAATTGGGACAGGGACTGAAGCTTTCTTT. It translates to CASKLIGTGTEAFF. Using reference TRBV2 and TRBJ1-1 for the parts outside the CDR3, the full variable domain is EPEVTQTPSHQVTQMGQEVILRCVPISNHLYFYWYRQILGQKVEFLVSFYNNEISEKSEIFDDQFSVERPDGSNFTLKIRSTKLEDSAMYFCASKLIGTGTEAFFGQGTRLTVV.

The rearrangement joins TRBV6-1 to TRBJ1-2; no firm D call. The CDR3 loop spans 11 amino acids. The germline V gene has CDR1 MNHNS and CDR2 SASEGT. V was pared by 6 bases and J by 3 bases, with 5 bases between. The CDR3 DNA is TGTGCCAGCAGGGATCACTATGGCTACACCTTC. It yields the protein CASRDHYGYTF.